What follows are 15 T cell receptor beta chains derived from one specimen sequenced in a study of Ad26.COV2.S vaccination and SARS-CoV-2 variants. Profiled with immunoSEQ multiplex PCR; TCRdb holds only in-frame clones, not every one. The data contain 200,000 to 300,000 clones, around nine tenths of them singletons. Treatment in this sample: around 19 received Ad26.COV2.S at low or high dose, single or two shots; 5 received placebo; per-sample allocation not given. Samples were taken on day 63 after the first vaccine or placebo injection. This sample comprised peripheral blood, obtained in a trial of Ad26.COV2.S vaccine versus placebo. These receptors were taken from a person between 18 and 65 years old who received the Ad26.COV2.S COVID-19 vaccine or a placebo.

The V gene is TRBV13, the J gene TRBJ2-3, with 10 bases aligning to TRBD2. Germline CDR1 PRHDT, CDR2 FYEKMQ (reference sequence). The CDR3 is made up of 16 amino acids. Trimming removed 0 bases from V and 4 bases from J; junction bases left unmatched: 4. The CDR3: CASSLGEGLASDTQYF. The CDR3 DNA sequence: TGTGCCAGCAGCTTAGGGGAGGGACTAGCGTCAGATACGCAGTATTTT. Together with reference TRBV13 and TRBJ2-3, the CDR3 gives the full variable domain: AAGVIQSPRHLIKEKRETATLKCYPIPRHDTVYWYQQGPGQDPQFLISFYEKMQSDKGSIPDRFSAQQFSDYHSELNMSSLELGDSALYFCASSLGEGLASDTQYFGPGTRLTVL.

The rearrangement joins TRBV9 to TRBJ2-1, with D possibly being TRBD2 (6 bases). CDR1 is SGDLS and CDR2 is YYNGEE in the germline V gene. Deletions cut 3 bases from V and 1 base from J, with 11 bases between. This CDR3 is 15 amino acids long. CDR3 protein: CASSAGGRSYNEQFF. As DNA, the CDR3 is TGTGCCAGCAGCGCCGGGGGACGGTCCTACAATGAGCAGTTCTTC.

This chain's CDR3 is CASSEVGTNGYTF. CDR3 nucleotides: TGCGCCAGCAGTGAGGTGGGCACGAATGGCTACACCTTC. The gene calls are TRBV10-2 and TRBJ1-2; D gene uncertain. This CDR3 is built from 13 residues. Germline V gene sequence: CDR1 WSHSY, CDR2 SAAADI. Deletions cut 2 bases from V and 6 bases from J, with 10 bases between.

The rearrangement links TRBV28 to TRBJ2-7, with D possibly called TRBD1 or TRBD2 (5 bases each). Trimming pared 6 bases from V and 0 bases from J, leaving 15 bases between. CDR1 is MDHEN and CDR2 is SYDVKM in the germline V gene. The CDR3 runs 15 residues. This CDR3 reads CASRAARDRSYEQYF. CDR3 nucleotide sequence: TGTGCCAGCAGGGCAGCCAGGGACCGCTCCTACGAGCAGTACTTC.

The chain recombines TRBV7-3 with TRBJ1-1; 8 bases are a match to TRBD1. The CDR3 runs to 13 residues. J was trimmed by 6 bases and V by 5 bases; bases with no gene match: 5. Per germline, CDR1 SGHTA and CDR2 FQGTGA. The CDR3 sequence: CASSPQGAAEAFF. CDR3 DNA sequence: TGTGCCAGCAGCCCCCAGGGGGCTGCTGAAGCTTTCTTT.

The V gene is TRBV15, the J gene TRBJ2-6; 7 bases line up with TRBD1. This CDR3 region has 15 residues. Germline CDR1 reads LNHNV; CDR2 reads YYDKDF (reference sequence). The junction had 7 bases not matched to a gene; V was cut back by 9 bases and J by 2 bases. CDR3 in amino acids: CATSYRGPGANVLTF. The CDR3 bases are TGTGCCACGTCCTACAGGGGCCCTGGGGCCAACGTCCTGACTTTC.

The chain combines TRBV29-1 with TRBJ2-3, with TRBD2 identical over 10 bases. The CDR3 extends over 16 amino acids. With V trimmed by 2 bases and J by 2 bases, 7 bases remained unmatched. The germline CDR1 and CDR2 sequences are SQVTM and ANQGSEA. The CDR3 sequence: CSVESRSGGTTDTQYF. The DNA of the CDR3 is TGCAGCGTTGAAAGTCGTAGCGGGGGGACCACAGATACGCAGTATTTT.

The chain combines TRBV3-1 (or the pseudogene TRBV3-2) with TRBJ1-1; D remains unclear. V was shortened by 1 base and J by 4 bases, with 10 bases between the two germline ends. The CDR3 runs to 14 residues. Germline V gene lookup returns CDR1 LGHDT and CDR2 YNNKEL (reference sequence). The CDR3: CASSQGGLTTEAFF. DNA of the CDR3: TGTGCCAGCAGCCAAGGTGGCCTTACCACTGAAGCTTTCTTT.

This clone is a singleton in its sample. The rearrangement uses TRBV5-4 and TRBJ2-1; TRBD1 might be the D (6 bases). This CDR3 has 13 amino acids. The ends were cut back, 3 bases at V and 7 bases at J, with 11 bases in the middle. CDR1 is SGHNT, CDR2 YYREEE, per germline (reference sequence). CDR3: CASSSGQINEQFF. CDR3 nucleotides: TGTGCCAGCAGCTCTGGACAGATTAATGAGCAGTTCTTC.

This sequence joins TRBV15 and TRBJ2-7; 9 nucleotides line up with TRBD2. This CDR3 comprises 17 residues. J was trimmed by 2 bases and V by 1 base; bases with no gene match: 9. Germline assignment: CDR1 LNHNV and CDR2 YYDKDF (reference sequence). CDR3 amino acids: CATSRGMPSGTAYEQYF. CDR3 DNA sequence: TGTGCCACCAGCAGAGGGATGCCTAGCGGGACGGCCTACGAGCAGTACTTC.

This chain joins TRBV27 and TRBJ2-3; 10 nucleotides line up with TRBD1. CDR1 is MNHEY, CDR2 SMNVEV, per germline (reference sequence). This CDR3 spans 15 amino acids. V shed 6 bases, J shed 6 bases, and the junction held 9 bases outside the gene matches. The CDR3 DNA is TGTGCCAGCAGAAGTGGGACAGGGGACGGCGATACGCAGTATTTT. Translated: CASRSGTGDGDTQYF.

The J gene is TRBJ2-4, the V gene TRBV7-2; tentatively, D is TRBD2 (6 bases). V was shortened by 3 bases and J by 1 base, with 19 bases between the two germline ends. The CDR3 runs 18 residues. Germline V lookup: CDR1 SGHTA, CDR2 FQGNSA. CDR3 region: CASSFFAKRVAAKNIQYF. In nucleotides, the CDR3 is TGTGCCAGCAGCTTTTTTGCAAAGCGGGTTGCGGCCAAAAACATTCAGTACTTC.

The V gene is TRBV2, the J gene TRBJ1-1; D remains ambiguous. CDR1 and CDR2 (germline): SNHLY, FYNNEI. V gave up 6 bases and J gave up 0 bases, with 8 bases separating them. The CDR3 contains 13 residues. CDR3 sequence: CASSAVLNTEAFF. CDR3 sequence (DNA): TGTGCCAGCAGCGCAGTGCTGAACACTGAAGCTTTCTTT.

V gene TRBV5-1 combines with J gene TRBJ1-1, with 7 positions matching TRBD1. This CDR3 spans 15 amino acids. Trimming cost V 3 bases and J 3 bases; bases outside gene matches: 8. Germline assignment: CDR1 SGHRS and CDR2 YFSETQ. CDR3 coding DNA: TGCGCCAGCAGCTCAGACGCGACAGGGTACACTGAAGCTTTCTTT. Translated: CASSSDATGYTEAFF.

This sequence joins TRBV3-1 (or the pseudogene TRBV3-2) and TRBJ2-7, with 7 bases that match TRBD1. CDR3 length: 14 residues. V lost 4 bases to trimming and J lost 4 bases; unmatched junction nucleotides: 7. CDR1 is LGHDT, CDR2 YNNKEL, per germline (reference sequence). As DNA, the CDR3 is TGTGCCAGCAGCCCCAGCGGCAGGGGGTACGAGCAGTACTTC. Protein sequence: CASSPSGRGYEQYF.